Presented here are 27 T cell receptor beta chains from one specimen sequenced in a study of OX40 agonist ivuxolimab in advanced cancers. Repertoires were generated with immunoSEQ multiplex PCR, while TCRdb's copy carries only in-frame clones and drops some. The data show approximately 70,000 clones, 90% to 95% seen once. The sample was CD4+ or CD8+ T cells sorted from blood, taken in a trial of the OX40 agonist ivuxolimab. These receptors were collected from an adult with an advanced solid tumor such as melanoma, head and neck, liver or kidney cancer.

This chain's CDR3 is CASSLVWPQHF. The CDR3 region has the DNA TGTGCCAGCAGCCTCGTCTGGCCCCAGCATTTT. V gene TRBV14 combines with J gene TRBJ1-5, with D hard to call. The ends were cut back, 4 bases at V and 9 bases at J, with 7 bases in the middle. Per germline, CDR1 SGHDN and CDR2 FVKESK. The CDR3 runs to 11 residues.

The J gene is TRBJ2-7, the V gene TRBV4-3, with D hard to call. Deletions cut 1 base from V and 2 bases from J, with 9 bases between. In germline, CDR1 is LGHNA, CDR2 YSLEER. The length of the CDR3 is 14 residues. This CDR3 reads CASSQAAGPYEQYF. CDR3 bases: TGCGCCAGCAGCCAAGCGGCAGGCCCCTACGAGCAGTACTTC.

DNA of the CDR3: TGTGCCAGCACCCCCTGGGGGGCAGACACTGAAGCTTTCTTT. Its translation: CASTPWGADTEAFF. The rearrangement links TRBV5-6 to TRBJ1-1, with a tentative D call TRBD1 (6 bases). The CDR3 spans 14 residues. The germline gives CDR1 SGHDT, CDR2 YYEEEE. Trimming pared 6 bases from V and 3 bases from J, leaving 15 bases between.

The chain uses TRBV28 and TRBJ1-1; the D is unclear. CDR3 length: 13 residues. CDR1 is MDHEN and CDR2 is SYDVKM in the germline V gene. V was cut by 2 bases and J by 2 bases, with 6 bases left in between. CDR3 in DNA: TGTGCCAGCAGTTTACTGGGTAACACTGAAGCTTTCTTT. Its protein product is CASSLLGNTEAFF.

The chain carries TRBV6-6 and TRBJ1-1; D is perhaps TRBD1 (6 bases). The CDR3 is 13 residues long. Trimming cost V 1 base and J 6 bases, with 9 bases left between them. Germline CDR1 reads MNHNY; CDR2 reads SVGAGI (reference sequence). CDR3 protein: CASSYWTEAEAFF. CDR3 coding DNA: TGTGCCAGCAGTTACTGGACAGAAGCTGAAGCTTTCTTT.

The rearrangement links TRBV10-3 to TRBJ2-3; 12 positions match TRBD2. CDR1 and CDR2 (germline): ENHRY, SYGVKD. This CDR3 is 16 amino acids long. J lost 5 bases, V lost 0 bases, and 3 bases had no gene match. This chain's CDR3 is CAISESTSGGRDTQYF. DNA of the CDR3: TGTGCCATCAGTGAGTCGACTAGCGGGGGCCGAGATACGCAGTATTTT.

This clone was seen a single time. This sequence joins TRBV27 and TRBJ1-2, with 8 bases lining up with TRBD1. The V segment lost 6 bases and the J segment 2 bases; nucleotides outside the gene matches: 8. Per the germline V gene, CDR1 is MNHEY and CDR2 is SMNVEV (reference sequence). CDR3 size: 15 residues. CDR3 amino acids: CASSPDRGYNYGYTF. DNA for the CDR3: TGTGCCAGCAGCCCAGACAGGGGCTACAACTATGGCTACACCTTC.

CDR3 residues: CASSFGPNTGELFF. The CDR3 bases are TGTGCCAGTAGCTTCGGCCCGAACACCGGGGAGCTGTTTTTT. V and J are TRBV19 and TRBJ2-2, with no clear D. From germline, CDR1 is LNHDA and CDR2 SQIVND (reference sequence). The CDR3 runs to 14 residues. V dropped 6 bases and J dropped 0 bases, with 8 bases sitting between them. Using reference TRBV19 and TRBJ2-2 for the parts outside the CDR3, the full variable domain is DGGITQSPKYLFRKEGQNVTLSCEQNLNHDAMYWYRQDPGQGLRLIYYSQIVNDFQKGDIAEGYSVSREKKESFPLTVTSAQKNPTAFYLCASSFGPNTGELFFGEGSRLTVL.

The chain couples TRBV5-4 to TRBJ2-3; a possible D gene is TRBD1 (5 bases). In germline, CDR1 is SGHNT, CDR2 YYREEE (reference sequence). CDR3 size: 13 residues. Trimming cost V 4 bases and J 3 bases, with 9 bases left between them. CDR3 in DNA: TGTGCCAGCAGCCCCCAGGGAACAGATACGCAGTATTTT. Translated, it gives CASSPQGTDTQYF.

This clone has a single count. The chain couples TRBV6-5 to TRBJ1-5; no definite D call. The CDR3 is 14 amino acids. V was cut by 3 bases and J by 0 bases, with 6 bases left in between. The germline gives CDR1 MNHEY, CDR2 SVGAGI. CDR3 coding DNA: TGTGCCAGCAGTTATGGAGATAGCAATCAGCCCCAGCATTTT. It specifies CASSYGDSNQPQHF.

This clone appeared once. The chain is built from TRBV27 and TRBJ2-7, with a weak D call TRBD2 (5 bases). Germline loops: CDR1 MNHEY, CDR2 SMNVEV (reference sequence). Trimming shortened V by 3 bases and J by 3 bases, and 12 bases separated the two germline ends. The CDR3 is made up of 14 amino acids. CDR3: CASSFNGNRYEQYF. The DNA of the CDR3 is TGTGCCAGCAGTTTCAACGGGAATCGCTACGAGCAGTACTTC.

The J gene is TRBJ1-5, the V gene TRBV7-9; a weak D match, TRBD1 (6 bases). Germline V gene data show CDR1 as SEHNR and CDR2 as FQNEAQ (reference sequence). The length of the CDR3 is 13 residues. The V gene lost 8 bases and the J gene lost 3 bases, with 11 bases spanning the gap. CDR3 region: CASRGADNQPQHF. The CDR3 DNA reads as TGTGCCAGCCGGGGGGCGGACAATCAGCCCCAGCATTTT.

The CDR3 protein is CASSLEGRDRGWGPQHF. For the CDR3, the DNA is TGTGCCAGCAGCTTAGAAGGGAGGGACAGGGGCTGGGGGCCCCAGCATTTT. J is TRBJ1-5 and V is TRBV7-2; 10 bases line up with TRBD1. Germline V gives CDR1 SGHTA, CDR2 FQGNSA. Unmatched junction bases numbered 12, after V lost 1 base and J lost 9 bases. This CDR3 region has 17 residues.

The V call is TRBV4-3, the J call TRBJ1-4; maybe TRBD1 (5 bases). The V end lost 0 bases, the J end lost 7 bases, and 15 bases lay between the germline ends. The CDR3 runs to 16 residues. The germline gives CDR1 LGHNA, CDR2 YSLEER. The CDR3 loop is CASSQDSSRDLEKLFF. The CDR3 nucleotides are TGCGCCAGCAGCCAAGATAGTTCCAGGGATCTTGAAAAACTGTTTTTT.

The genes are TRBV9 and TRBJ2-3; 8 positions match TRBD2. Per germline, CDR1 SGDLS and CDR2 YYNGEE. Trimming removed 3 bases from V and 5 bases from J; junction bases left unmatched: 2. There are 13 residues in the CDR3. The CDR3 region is CASSAGGEDTQYF. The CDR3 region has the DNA TGTGCCAGCAGCGCCGGGGGGGAAGATACGCAGTATTTT.

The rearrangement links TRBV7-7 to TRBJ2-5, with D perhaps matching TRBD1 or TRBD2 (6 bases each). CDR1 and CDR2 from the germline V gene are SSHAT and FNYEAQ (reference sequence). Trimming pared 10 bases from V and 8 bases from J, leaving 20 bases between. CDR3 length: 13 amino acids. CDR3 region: CATLETVGGTQYF. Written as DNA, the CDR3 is TGTGCCACCCTCGAGACAGTCGGGGGCACCCAGTACTTC.

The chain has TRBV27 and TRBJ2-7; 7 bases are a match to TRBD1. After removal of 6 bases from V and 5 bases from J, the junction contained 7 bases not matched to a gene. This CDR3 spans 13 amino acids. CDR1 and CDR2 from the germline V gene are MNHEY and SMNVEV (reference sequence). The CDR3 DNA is TGTGCCAGCAGCCTTGGGACAGATCACGAGCAGTACTTC. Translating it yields CASSLGTDHEQYF.

The CDR3 coding sequence is TGTGCCAGCAGCGTAGTGGCAGGGATGAACACTGAAGCTTTCTTT. Amino acid sequence: CASSVVAGMNTEAFF. The V and J genes are TRBV9 and TRBJ1-1; possible D gene TRBD1, 5 bases. The ends were cut back, 0 bases at V and 0 bases at J, with 9 bases in the middle. The germline gives CDR1 SGDLS, CDR2 YYNGEE. The CDR3 consists of 15 residues.

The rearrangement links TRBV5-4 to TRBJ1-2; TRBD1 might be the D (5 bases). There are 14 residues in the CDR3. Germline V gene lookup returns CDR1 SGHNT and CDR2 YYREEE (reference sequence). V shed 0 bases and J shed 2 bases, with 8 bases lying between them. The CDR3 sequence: CASSLGQSNYGYTF. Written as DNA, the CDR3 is TGTGCCAGCAGCTTGGGACAGTCAAACTATGGCTACACCTTC. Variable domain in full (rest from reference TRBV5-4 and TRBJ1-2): ETGVTQSPTHLIKTRGQQVTLRCSSQSGHNTVSWYQQALGQGPQFIFQYYREEENGRGNFPPRFSGLQFPNYSSELNVNALELDDSALYLCASSLGQSNYGYTFGSGTRLTVV.

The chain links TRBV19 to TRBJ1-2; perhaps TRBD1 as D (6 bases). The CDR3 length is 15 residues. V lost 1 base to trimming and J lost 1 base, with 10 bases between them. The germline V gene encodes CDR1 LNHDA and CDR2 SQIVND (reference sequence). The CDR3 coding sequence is TGTGCCAGTAGTATAGGGACAGTAATTAACTATGGCTACACCTTC. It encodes CASSIGTVINYGYTF.

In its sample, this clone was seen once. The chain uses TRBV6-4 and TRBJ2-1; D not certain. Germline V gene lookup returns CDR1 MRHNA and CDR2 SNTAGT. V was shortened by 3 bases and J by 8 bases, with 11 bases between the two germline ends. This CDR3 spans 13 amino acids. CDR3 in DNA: TGTGCCAGCAGTGATGTTCAGTCCGATGAGCAGTTCTTC. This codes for CASSDVQSDEQFF.

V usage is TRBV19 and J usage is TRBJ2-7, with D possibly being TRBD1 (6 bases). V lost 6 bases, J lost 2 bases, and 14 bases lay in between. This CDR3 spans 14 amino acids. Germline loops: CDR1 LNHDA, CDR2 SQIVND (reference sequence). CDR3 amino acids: CASSRAGVTYEQYF. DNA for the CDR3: TGTGCCAGTAGCCGTGCAGGGGTCACCTACGAGCAGTACTTC.

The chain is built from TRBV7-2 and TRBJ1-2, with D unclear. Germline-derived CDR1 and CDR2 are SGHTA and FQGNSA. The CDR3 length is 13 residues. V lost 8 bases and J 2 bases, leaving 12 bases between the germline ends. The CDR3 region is CASRYVGNYGYTF. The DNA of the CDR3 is TGTGCCAGCCGCTACGTAGGGAACTATGGCTACACCTTC.

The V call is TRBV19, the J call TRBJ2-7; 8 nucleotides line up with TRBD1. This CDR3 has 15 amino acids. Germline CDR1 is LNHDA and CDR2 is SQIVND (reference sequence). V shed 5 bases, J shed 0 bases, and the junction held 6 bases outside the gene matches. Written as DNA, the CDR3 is TGTGCCAGTAGTCCGAGGACAGGGATCTCCTACGAGCAGTACTTC. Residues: CASSPRTGISYEQYF.

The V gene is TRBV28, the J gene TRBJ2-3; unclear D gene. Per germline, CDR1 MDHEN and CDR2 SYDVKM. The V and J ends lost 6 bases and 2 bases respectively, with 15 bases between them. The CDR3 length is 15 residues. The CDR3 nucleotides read TGTGCCAGCAGACTGTCTGGGCTTTTCACAGATACGCAGTATTTT. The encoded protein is CASRLSGLFTDTQYF.

This CDR3 reads CASSQDLGGPRFEQYF. As DNA, the CDR3 is TGCGCCAGCAGCCAAGATCTAGGCGGGCCCAGATTCGAGCAGTACTTC. The genes are TRBV4-3 and TRBJ2-7; tentatively, D is TRBD2 (5 bases). Germline values: CDR1 LGHNA, CDR2 YSLEER. CDR3 length: 16 amino acids. V dropped 0 bases and J dropped 6 bases, with 18 bases sitting between them.

The CDR3 sequence: CASSPTDRINTEAFF. The CDR3 DNA sequence: TGCGCCAGCAGCCCTACGGACAGGATCAACACTGAAGCTTTCTTT. The chain has TRBV4-3 and TRBJ1-1; 7 nucleotides line up with TRBD1. The germline V gene has CDR1 LGHNA and CDR2 YSLEER. The V and J ends lost 4 bases and 2 bases, in that order; junction bases with no gene match: 7. The CDR3 contains 15 residues.